The rows below give T cell receptor beta chains drawn from one sample of a study of blood T cell repertoires in COVID-19. Sequencing was performed with immunoSEQ multiplex PCR; in TCRdb, only in-frame clones are kept and a portion is missing. The table includes approximately 280,000 clones, around nine tenths detected once. Sequences were obtained from peripheral blood. These receptors all come from a woman in her 30s with COVID-19, enrolled during active disease. CDR3s leave out the opening cysteine and the closing phenylalanine or tryptophan.

v_call cdr3_length cdr3_aa
TRBV9 12 ASSPRNRGYEQY
TRBV7-9 13 ASSPEGLAKNIQY
TRBV10-1 10 ASRGQNTEAF
TRBV9 12 ASSVLWSGNEQF
TRBV12-3/TRBV12-4 11 ASSLGRSYGYT
TRBV24-1 10 ATSDFGETQY
TRBV11-2 12 ASSLETGTYEQY
TRBV2 11 ASRKGTGSEQY
TRBV6-1 16 ASSVLAGGGSGANVLT
TRBV9 15 ASSPGTSGPSSYEQY
TRBV5-1 11 ASSFDTGGGQY
TRBV7-3 13 ASSPYGGGDYEQF
TRBV5-3 14 ARSLAGGNSYNEQF
TRBV2 13 ASSKRATSDQPQH
TRBV7-9 13 ASSGEASGFNEQF
TRBV18 14 ASSTSTPNSNQPQH
TRBV7-9 12 ASSLALGVDGYT